This TCR beta chain originates from a study of breast tumors, draining lymph nodes, adjacent tissues. Study observations and caveats: Findings are consistent with lymph node origin and intratumoral expansion of most tumor T cells. Tumors had less TCR diversity than lymph nodes, more than nontumor tissue.

In TCRdb, the multiplex PCR reads were re-called with MiXCR into one record per CDR3 protein. There are about 100,000 distinct CDR3 sequences in the sample; approximately 22% occur only once, and roughly 1.2% lies in the top ten. Germline lookup yields CDR1 SNHLY and CDR2 FYNNEI. V lost 7 bases and J lost 10; bases outside the gene matches: 14. The CDR3 loop spans 15 amino acids. This clonotype has at least ten counts. Its target is unknown. The lymph nodes were axillary draining lymph nodes from breast cancer patients. This chain uses TRBV2 with TRBJ2-1; TRBD1 aligns across 9 bases. The receptor's source is a female donor with breast cancer. Some clones in this sample may be carry-over from other donors' samples. Input material: axillary lymph node tissue. The CDR3 nucleotides are TGTGCCAGCAATAGCGACAGGGGGAGCCTAACCGAGCAGTTCTTC. Its protein product is CASNSDRGSLTEQFF.